This T cell receptor beta chain was found in a study of CD8+ T cells in alopecia areata. Documented treatment: oral pan-JAK inhibitor, 5-10 mg twice daily. This CDR3 region has 14 residues. V was shortened by 2 bases and J by 3 bases, with 10 bases between the two germline ends. The germline gives CDR1 PRHDT, CDR2 FYEKMQ (reference sequence). Study-wide findings and caveats: For patients receiving tofacitinib, scalp clonality and expanded CD8+ clones among the top 100 significantly decreased. Against the mouse data, patients shared TCRs less clearly, possibly for HLA reasons.

Worth noting for this clone: Its antigen is unidentified.

Investigators isolated RNA and reverse transcribed it into cDNA to act as the sequencing template. Sequenced by immunoSEQ multiplex PCR; TCRdb stores in-frame clones only, minus some. The table lists under 110,000 clones, roughly 56% of them singletons. The TCR comes from a human donor with alopecia areata. The starting material was CD8+ T cells sorted from blood, obtained between weeks 55 and 65, from a patient treated with tofacitinib. The chain links TRBV13 to TRBJ2-5; D may be TRBD2 (5 bases). For the CDR3, the DNA is TGTGCCAGCAGCTTAAGGGCTAGCAAAGAGACCCAGTACTTC. It is translated as CASSLRASKETQYF.